The present entry profiles one T cell receptor (beta chain) with its context. Its specificity is unknown. The data derive from a study of T cell repertoires in cytomegalovirus infection. MiXCR was run by TCRdb on the reads, yielding one entry per CDR3 protein. The profile shows about 140,000 distinct CDR3 sequences, 25% to 35% of them singletons. Trimming shortened V by 3 bases and J by 4 bases, and 11 bases separated the two germline ends. Germline values: CDR1 MNHEY, CDR2 SMNVEV (reference sequence). CDR3 length: 14 amino acids. The TCR was taken from a human donor in good health (CMV status not recorded). Some clones in this sample may be carry-over from other donors' samples. Material: CD8+ T cells from cultured PBMCs, obtained from culture after CMV antigen stimulation. This sequence joins TRBV27 and TRBJ2-3; D is perhaps TRBD1 (6 bases). The CDR3 region has the DNA TGTGCCAGCAGTTTCGTGGGGGCCTCAGATACGCAGTATTTT. This translates into CASSFVGASDTQYF.